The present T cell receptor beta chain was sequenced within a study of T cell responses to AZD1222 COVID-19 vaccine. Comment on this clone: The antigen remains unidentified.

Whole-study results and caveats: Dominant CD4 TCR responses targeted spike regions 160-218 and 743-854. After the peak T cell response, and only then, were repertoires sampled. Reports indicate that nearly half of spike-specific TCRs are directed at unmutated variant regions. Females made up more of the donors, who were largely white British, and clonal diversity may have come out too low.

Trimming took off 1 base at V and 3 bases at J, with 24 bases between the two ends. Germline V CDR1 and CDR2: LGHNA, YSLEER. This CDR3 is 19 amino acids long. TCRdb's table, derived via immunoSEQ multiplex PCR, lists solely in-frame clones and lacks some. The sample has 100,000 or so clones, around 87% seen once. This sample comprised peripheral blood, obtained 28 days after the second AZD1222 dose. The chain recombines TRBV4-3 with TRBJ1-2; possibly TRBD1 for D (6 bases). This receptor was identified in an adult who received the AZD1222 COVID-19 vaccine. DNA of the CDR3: TGCGCCAGCAGCCAAGGTAGGCACAGGGCGCGCCGGCGGGACTATGGCTACACCTTC. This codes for CASSQGRHRARRRDYGYTF.